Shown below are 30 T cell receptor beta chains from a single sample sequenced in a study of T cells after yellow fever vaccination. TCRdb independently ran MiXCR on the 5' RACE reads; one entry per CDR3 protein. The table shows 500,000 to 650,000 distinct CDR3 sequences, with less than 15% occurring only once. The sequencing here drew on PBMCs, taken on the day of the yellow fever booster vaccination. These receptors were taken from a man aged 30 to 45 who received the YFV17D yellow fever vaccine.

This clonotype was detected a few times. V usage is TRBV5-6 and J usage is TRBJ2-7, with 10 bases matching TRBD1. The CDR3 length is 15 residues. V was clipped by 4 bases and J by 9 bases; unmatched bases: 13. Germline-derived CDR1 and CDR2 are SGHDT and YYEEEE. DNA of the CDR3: TGTGCCAGCAGCATATCCGGGACAGGGGATTTCGTGCAGTACTTC. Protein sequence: CASSISGTGDFVQYF.

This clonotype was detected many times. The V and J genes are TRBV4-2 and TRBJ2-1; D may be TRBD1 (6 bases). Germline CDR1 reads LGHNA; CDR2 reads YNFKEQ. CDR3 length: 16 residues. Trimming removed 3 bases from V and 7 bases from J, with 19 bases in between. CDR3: CASSHLLGDRGNEQFF. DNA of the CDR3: TGTGCCAGCAGCCACTTATTGGGGGATAGGGGGAATGAGCAGTTCTTC.

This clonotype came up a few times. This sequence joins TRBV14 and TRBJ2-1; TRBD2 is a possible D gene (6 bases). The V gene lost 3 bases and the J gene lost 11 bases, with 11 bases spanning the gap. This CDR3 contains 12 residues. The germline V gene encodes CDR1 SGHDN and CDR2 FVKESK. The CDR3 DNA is TGTGCCAGCAGCCACCCGGGAGAGAAGCAGTTCTTC. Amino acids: CASSHPGEKQFF.

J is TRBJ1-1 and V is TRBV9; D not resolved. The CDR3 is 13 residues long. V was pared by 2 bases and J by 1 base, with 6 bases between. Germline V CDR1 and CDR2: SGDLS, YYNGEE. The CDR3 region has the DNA TGTGCCAGCAGCGTTCAAGGGAACACTGAAGCTTTCTTT. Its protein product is CASSVQGNTEAFF.

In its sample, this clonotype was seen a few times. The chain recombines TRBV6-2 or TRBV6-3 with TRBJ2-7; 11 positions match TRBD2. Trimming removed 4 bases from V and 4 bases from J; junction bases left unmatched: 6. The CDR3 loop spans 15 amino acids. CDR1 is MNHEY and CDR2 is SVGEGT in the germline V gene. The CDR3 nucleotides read TGTGCCAGCAGTTTCAAGGGACTAGCGGTATACGAGCAGTACTTC. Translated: CASSFKGLAVYEQYF.

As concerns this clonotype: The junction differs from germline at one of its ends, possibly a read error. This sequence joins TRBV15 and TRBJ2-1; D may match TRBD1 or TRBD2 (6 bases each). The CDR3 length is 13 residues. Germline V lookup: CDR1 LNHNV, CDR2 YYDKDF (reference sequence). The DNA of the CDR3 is TGTGCCACCGGCAGGGGACTCCTTAATGAGCAGTTCTTC. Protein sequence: CATGRGLLNEQFF.

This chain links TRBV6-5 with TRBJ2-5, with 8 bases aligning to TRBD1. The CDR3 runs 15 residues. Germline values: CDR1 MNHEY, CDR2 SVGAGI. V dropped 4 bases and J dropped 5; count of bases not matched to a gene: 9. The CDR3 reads CASSLTGVRVETQYF. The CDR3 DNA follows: TGTGCCAGCAGTTTGACAGGGGTAAGGGTGGAGACCCAGTACTTC.

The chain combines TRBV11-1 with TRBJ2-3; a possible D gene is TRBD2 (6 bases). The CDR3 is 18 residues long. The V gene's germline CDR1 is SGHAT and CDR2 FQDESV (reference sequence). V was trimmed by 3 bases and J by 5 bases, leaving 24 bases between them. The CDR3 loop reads CASSLRGFSGTPLDTQYF. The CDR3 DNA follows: TGTGCCAGCAGCTTGCGGGGATTTTCCGGGACTCCTCTAGATACGCAGTATTTT.

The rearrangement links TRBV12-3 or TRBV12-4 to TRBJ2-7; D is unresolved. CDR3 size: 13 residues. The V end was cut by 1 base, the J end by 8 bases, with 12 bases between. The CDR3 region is CASSLGHEFQQYF. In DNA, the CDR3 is TGTGCCAGCAGTTTAGGCCACGAGTTTCAGCAGTACTTC.

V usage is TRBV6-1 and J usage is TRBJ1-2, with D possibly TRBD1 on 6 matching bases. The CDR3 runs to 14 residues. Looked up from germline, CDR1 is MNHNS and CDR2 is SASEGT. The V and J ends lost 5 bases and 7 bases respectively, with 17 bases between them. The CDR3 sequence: CASSTGHLGLGYTF. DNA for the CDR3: TGTGCCAGCAGTACGGGACACCTTGGTCTTGGCTACACCTTC.

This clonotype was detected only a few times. The CDR3 protein is CSVQTSGYSTDTQYF. CDR3 nucleotide sequence: TGCAGCGTCCAGACTAGCGGGTACAGCACAGATACGCAGTATTTT. The genes are TRBV29-1 and TRBJ2-3; 10 bases agree with TRBD2. J lost 0 bases, V lost 6 bases, and 6 bases had no gene match. The CDR3 has 15 amino acids. The V gene's germline CDR1 is SQVTM and CDR2 ANQGSEA.

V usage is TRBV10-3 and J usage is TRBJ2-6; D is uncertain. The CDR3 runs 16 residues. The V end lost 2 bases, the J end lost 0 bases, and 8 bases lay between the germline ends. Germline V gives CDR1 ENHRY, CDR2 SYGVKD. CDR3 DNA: TGTGCCATCAGTGAGGGGCAGCACTCTGGGGCCAACGTCCTGACTTTC. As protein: CAISEGQHSGANVLTF.

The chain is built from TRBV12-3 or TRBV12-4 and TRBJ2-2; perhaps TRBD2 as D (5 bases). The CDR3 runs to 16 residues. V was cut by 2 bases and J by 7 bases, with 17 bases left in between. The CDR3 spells CASSLRETRTGGELFF. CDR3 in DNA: TGTGCCAGCAGTTTACGGGAAACTAGAACGGGCGGGGAGCTGTTTTTT.

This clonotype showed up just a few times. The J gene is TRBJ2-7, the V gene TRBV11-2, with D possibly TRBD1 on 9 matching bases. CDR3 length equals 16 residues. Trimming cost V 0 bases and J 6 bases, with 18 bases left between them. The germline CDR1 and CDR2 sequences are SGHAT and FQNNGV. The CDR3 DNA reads TGTGCCAGCAGCTTAGATCGAATAGCGGGACAGGGCGAGCAGTACTTC. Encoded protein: CASSLDRIAGQGEQYF. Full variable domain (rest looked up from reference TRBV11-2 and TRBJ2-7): EAGVAQSPRYKIIEKRQSVAFWCNPISGHATLYWYQQILGQGPKLLIQFQNNGVVDDSQLPKDRFSAERLKGVDSTLKIQPAKLEDSAVYLCASSLDRIAGQGEQYFGPGTRLTVT.

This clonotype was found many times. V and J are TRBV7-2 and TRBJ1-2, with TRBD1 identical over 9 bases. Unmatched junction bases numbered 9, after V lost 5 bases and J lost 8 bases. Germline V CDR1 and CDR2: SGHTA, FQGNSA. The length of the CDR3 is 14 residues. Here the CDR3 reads CASSPWTGDGGYTF. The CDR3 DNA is TGTGCCAGCAGCCCCTGGACAGGGGATGGCGGCTACACCTTC.

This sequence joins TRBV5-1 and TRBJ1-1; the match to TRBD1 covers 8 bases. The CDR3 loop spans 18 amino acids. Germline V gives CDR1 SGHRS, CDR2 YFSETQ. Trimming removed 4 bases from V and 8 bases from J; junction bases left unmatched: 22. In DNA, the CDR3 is TGCGCCAGCAGCCTAATGGACAGGGAGGATCCTTATTCGCCCGAAGCTTTCTTT. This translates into CASSLMDREDPYSPEAFF. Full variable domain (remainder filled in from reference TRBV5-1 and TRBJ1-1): KAGVTQTPRYLIKTRGQQVTLSCSPISGHRSVSWYQQTPGQGLQFLFEYFSETQRNKGNFPGRFSGRQFSNSRSEMNVSTLELGDSALYLCASSLMDREDPYSPEAFFGQGTRLTVV.

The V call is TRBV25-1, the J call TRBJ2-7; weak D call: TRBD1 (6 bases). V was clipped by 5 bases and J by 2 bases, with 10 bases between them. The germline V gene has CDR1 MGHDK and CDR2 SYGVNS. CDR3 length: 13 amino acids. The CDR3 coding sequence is TGTGCCAGCAGTAACTCAGGGGCCTACGAGCAGTACTTC. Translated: CASSNSGAYEQYF.

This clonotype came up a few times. The CDR3, as DNA: TGTGCCAGCCCCGGACTAGCGGGAATCACCGGGGAGCTGTTTTTT. Translating gives CASPGLAGITGELFF. The chain joins TRBV7-2 to TRBJ2-2; 12 nucleotides match TRBD2. Per germline, CDR1 SGHTA and CDR2 FQGNSA. After removal of 8 bases from V and 4 bases from J, the junction contained 5 bases not matched to a gene. The CDR3 has 15 amino acids.

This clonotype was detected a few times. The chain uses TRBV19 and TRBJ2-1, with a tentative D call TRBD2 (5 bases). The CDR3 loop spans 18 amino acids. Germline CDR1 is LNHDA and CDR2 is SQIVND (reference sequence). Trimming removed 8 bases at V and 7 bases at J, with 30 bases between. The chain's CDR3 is CASENQKRRRTIGNEQFF. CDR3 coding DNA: TGTGCCAGTGAAAACCAAAAGCGGCGGAGGACGATTGGGAATGAGCAGTTCTTC.

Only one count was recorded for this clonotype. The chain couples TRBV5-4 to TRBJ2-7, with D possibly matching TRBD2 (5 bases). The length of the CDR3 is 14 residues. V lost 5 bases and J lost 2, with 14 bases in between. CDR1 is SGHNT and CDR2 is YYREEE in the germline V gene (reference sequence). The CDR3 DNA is TGTGCCAGCAGAGCGAGCGGAACTCCCTACGAGCAGTACTTC. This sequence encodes CASRASGTPYEQYF.

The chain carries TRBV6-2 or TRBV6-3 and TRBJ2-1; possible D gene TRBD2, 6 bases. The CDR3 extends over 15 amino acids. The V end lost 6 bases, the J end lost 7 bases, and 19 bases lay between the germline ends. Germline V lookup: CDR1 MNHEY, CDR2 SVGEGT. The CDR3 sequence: CASSPRAGWGNEQFF. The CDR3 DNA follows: TGTGCCAGCAGCCCGAGGGCGGGGTGGGGAAATGAGCAGTTCTTC.

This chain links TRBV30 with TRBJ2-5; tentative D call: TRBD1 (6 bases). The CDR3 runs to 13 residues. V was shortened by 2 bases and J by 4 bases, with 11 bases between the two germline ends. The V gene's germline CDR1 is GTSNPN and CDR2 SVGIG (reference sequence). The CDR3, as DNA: TGTGCCTGGAGTAACAGGGCGGGAGAGACCCAGTACTTC. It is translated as CAWSNRAGETQYF.

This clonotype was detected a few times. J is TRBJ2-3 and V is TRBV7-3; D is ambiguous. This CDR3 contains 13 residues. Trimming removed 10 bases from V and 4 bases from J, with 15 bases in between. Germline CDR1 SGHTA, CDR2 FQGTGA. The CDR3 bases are TGTGCCACCGGAAAGGGCCCATCAGATACGCAGTATTTT. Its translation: CATGKGPSDTQYF.

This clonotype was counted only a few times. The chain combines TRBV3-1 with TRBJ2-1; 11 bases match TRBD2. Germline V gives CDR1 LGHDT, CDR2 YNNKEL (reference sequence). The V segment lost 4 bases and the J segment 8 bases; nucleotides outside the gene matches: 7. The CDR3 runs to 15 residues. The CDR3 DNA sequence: TGTGCCAGCAGCCTACGACTAGCGGGACGCGATGAGCAGTTCTTC. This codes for CASSLRLAGRDEQFF.

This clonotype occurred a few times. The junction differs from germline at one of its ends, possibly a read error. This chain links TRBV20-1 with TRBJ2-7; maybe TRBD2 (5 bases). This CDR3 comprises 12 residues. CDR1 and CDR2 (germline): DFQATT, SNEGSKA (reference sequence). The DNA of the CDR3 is TGCAGTGCAAGAGGGCAAATCTACGAGCAGTACTTC. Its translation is CSARGQIYEQYF.

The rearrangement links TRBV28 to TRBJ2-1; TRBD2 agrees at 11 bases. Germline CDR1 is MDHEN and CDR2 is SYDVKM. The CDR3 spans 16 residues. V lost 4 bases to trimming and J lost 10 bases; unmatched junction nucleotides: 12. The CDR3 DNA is TGTGCCAGCAGTTCGGGGACTAGCGGACGGCATGGCGAGCAGTTCTTC. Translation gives CASSSGTSGRHGEQFF.

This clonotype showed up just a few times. CDR3 protein: CASSQTGVTGELFF. The CDR3 DNA is TGTGCCAGCAGCCAGACAGGGGTCACCGGGGAGCTGTTTTTT. The chain combines TRBV5-5 with TRBJ2-2; 8 nucleotides line up with TRBD1. The germline gives CDR1 SGHKS, CDR2 YYEKEE (reference sequence). The V and J ends lost 4 bases and 4 bases, in that order; junction bases with no gene match: 3. There are 14 residues in the CDR3. Combining the CDR3 with reference TRBV5-5 and TRBJ2-2 gives the whole variable domain DAGVTQSPTHLIKTRGQQVTLRCSPISGHKSVSWYQQVLGQGPQFIFQYYEKEERGRGNFPDRFSARQFPNYSSELNVNALLLGDSALYLCASSQTGVTGELFFGEGSRLTVL.

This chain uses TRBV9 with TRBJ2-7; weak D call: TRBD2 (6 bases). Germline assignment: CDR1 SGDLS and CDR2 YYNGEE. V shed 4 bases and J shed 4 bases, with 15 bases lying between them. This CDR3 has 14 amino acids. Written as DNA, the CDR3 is TGTGCCAGCAGCCCGGACTATTCGAGATACGAGCAGTACTTC. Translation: CASSPDYSRYEQYF. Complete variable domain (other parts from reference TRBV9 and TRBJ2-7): DSGVTQTPKHLITATGQRVTLRCSPRSGDLSVYWYQQSLDQGLQFLIQYYNGEERAKGNILERFSAQQFPDLHSELNLSSLELGDSALYFCASSPDYSRYEQYFGPGTRLTVT.

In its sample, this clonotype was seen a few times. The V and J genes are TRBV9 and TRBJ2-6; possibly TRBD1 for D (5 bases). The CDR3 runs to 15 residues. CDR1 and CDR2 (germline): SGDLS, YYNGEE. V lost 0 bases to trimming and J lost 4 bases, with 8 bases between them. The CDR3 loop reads CASSVAGSGANVLTF. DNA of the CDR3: TGTGCCAGCAGCGTAGCAGGGTCCGGGGCCAACGTCCTGACTTTC.

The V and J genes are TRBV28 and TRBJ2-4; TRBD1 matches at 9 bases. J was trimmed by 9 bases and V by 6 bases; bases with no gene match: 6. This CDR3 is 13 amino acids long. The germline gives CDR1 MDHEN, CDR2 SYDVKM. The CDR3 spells CASRPGQGSIQYF. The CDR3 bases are TGTGCCAGCAGACCGGGACAGGGAAGCATTCAGTACTTC.